The 32 T cell receptor beta chains presented below share a single source sample, sequenced in a study of blood T cells in healthy people across ages. Primers used in a second PCR of about 6 to 11 cycles were a sample-barcoded 5' primer and a J-beta primer mix. TCRdb called the 5' RACE reads again in MiXCR, with one record for every CDR3 protein. Among about 670,000 distinct CDR3 sequences listed, over 40% were seen once. The sequencing sample was made of blood. The origin of the receptors is a man older than 75 in good health.

This clonotype has only a few counts. This chain links TRBV20-1 with TRBJ2-7; 14 nucleotides match TRBD2. The germline CDR1 and CDR2 sequences are DFQATT and SNEGSKA (reference sequence). Unmatched junction bases numbered 9, after V lost 5 bases and J lost 0 bases. The CDR3 runs to 17 residues. The CDR3 protein is CSAGGTSGGRISYEQYF. In DNA, the CDR3 is TGCAGTGCTGGGGGGACTAGCGGGGGACGAATCTCCTACGAGCAGTACTTC.

In this sample, this clonotype turned up a few times. V and J are TRBV7-2 and TRBJ1-5; the match to TRBD1 covers 9 bases. Germline CDR1 and CDR2: SGHTA and FQGNSA. The J segment lost 2 bases and the V segment lost 3 bases, leaving 5 bases of the junction unmatched. This CDR3 contains 16 residues. The CDR3 coding sequence is TGTGCCAGCAGCTTGGGACAGGGCATGGGCAATCAGCCCCAGCATTTT. Its translation: CASSLGQGMGNQPQHF. The complete variable domain, with remaining parts taken from reference TRBV7-2 and TRBJ1-5, reads GAGVSQSPSNKVTEKGKDVELRCDPISGHTALYWYRQSLGQGLEFLIYFQGNSAPDKSGLPSDRFSAERTGGSVSTLTIQRTQQEDSAVYLCASSLGQGMGNQPQHFGDGTRLSIL.

This clonotype was observed many times. The chain uses TRBV11-2 and TRBJ1-1; weak D call: TRBD1 (5 bases). V was clipped by 5 bases and J by 10 bases, with 20 bases between them. Germline loops: CDR1 SGHAT, CDR2 FQNNGV. This CDR3 has 14 amino acids. The CDR3 is CASSKRTRDGLAFF. CDR3 bases: TGTGCCAGCAGCAAACGGACGCGGGACGGCTTAGCTTTCTTT.

This clonotype was observed a handful of times. Here the CDR3 DNA reads TGCGCCAGCAGTGAGGGGGGCCAGTATACGGAGCAGTACTTC. Its translation is CASSEGGQYTEQYF. The genes are TRBV10-2 and TRBJ2-7; D possibly corresponds to TRBD1 (6 bases). The CDR3 totals 14 residues. Trimming shortened V by 2 bases and J by 7 bases, and 15 bases separated the two germline ends. The germline V gene has CDR1 WSHSY and CDR2 SAAADI.

This clonotype has just one count. This chain uses TRBV14 with TRBJ1-2; no clear D gene. With 1 base removed from V and 7 bases from J, the gap between germline ends came to 16 bases. The CDR3 length is 15 residues. Germline V gene data show CDR1 as SGHDN and CDR2 as FVKESK. The CDR3 sequence: CASSQVSLDGFGYTF. The CDR3 nucleotides read TGTGCCAGCAGCCAAGTCTCACTCGACGGATTTGGCTACACCTTC.

The V call is TRBV7-9, the J call TRBJ1-2; D gene unclear. This CDR3 comprises 14 residues. V was pared by 5 bases and J by 1 base, with 11 bases between. Germline V CDR1 and CDR2: SEHNR, FQNEAQ (reference sequence). DNA for the CDR3: TGTGCCAGCAGCCTTGGATCAAGTAACTATGGCTACACCTTC. This translates into CASSLGSSNYGYTF.

The rearrangement uses TRBV29-1 and TRBJ2-3; D might be TRBD2 (5 bases). The CDR3 length is 12 residues. Germline V CDR1 and CDR2: SQVTM, ANQGSEA. V lost 5 bases and J lost 2, with 8 bases in between. The CDR3 DNA sequence: TGCAGCGTTATGGACTTCACAGATACGCAGTATTTT. It yields the protein CSVMDFTDTQYF.

The chain uses TRBV11-1 and TRBJ2-1, with TRBD2 matching 13 bases. CDR3 length equals 19 residues. V shed 1 base, J shed 1 base, and the junction held 7 bases outside the gene matches. The germline gives CDR1 SGHAT, CDR2 FQDESV (reference sequence). This CDR3 reads CASSLGGLAGKGSYNEQFF. The CDR3 nucleotides are TGTGCCAGCAGCTTAGGGGGACTAGCGGGAAAGGGGTCCTACAATGAGCAGTTCTTC.

The chain is built from TRBV20-1 and TRBJ1-5; a weak D match, TRBD1 (5 bases). Per the germline V gene, CDR1 is DFQATT and CDR2 is SNEGSKA (reference sequence). The CDR3 consists of 14 residues. Deletions cut 3 bases from V and 10 bases from J, with 19 bases between. The CDR3 region is CSASDAGGAGPQHF. The CDR3 DNA reads as TGCAGTGCTAGTGATGCGGGAGGGGCCGGACCCCAGCATTTT.

The sample holds a few counts of this clonotype. The chain joins TRBV7-2 to TRBJ2-1; 11 nucleotides agree with TRBD2. Germline loops: CDR1 SGHTA, CDR2 FQGNSA. J was trimmed by 2 bases and V by 7 bases; bases with no gene match: 7. There are 16 residues in the CDR3. CDR3: CASILVAGGPYNEQFF. CDR3 nucleotide sequence: TGTGCCAGCATCCTCGTAGCGGGAGGGCCCTACAATGAGCAGTTCTTC. The full variable domain, rest sourced from reference TRBV7-2 and TRBJ2-1, is GAGVSQSPSNKVTEKGKDVELRCDPISGHTALYWYRQSLGQGLEFLIYFQGNSAPDKSGLPSDRFSAERTGGSVSTLTIQRTQQEDSAVYLCASILVAGGPYNEQFFGPGTRLTVL.

This clonotype appeared a few times. The gene calls are TRBV6-1 and TRBJ2-7; tentatively, D is TRBD1 or TRBD2 (5 bases each). Trimming stripped 2 bases from V and 5 bases from J, with 13 bases between. Germline values: CDR1 MNHNS, CDR2 SASEGT. The CDR3 has 14 amino acids. The chain's CDR3 is CASSENGRDHEQYF. Here the CDR3 DNA reads TGTGCCAGCAGTGAAAATGGCAGGGACCACGAGCAGTACTTC.

There are many counts of this clonotype. The chain is built from TRBV6-1 and TRBJ2-6; unclear D gene. The CDR3 covers 15 residues. CDR1 is MNHNS, CDR2 SASEGT, per germline. Trimming stripped 6 bases from V and 0 bases from J, with 9 bases between. The CDR3 spells CASSVDISGANVLTF. The CDR3, as DNA: TGTGCCAGCAGCGTTGACATCTCTGGGGCCAACGTCCTGACTTTC.

V and J are TRBV4-3 and TRBJ2-2; D gene uncertain. Germline CDR1 is LGHNA and CDR2 is YSLEER. V lost 0 bases to trimming and J lost 4 bases, with 9 bases between them. CDR3 length: 15 residues. The CDR3 is CASSQDGHLTGELFF. Here the CDR3 DNA reads TGCGCCAGCAGCCAAGATGGTCACCTCACCGGGGAGCTGTTTTTT.

This chain connects TRBV30 to TRBJ1-5; D may be TRBD1 (5 bases). The ends were cut back, 1 base at V and 5 bases at J, with 9 bases in the middle. Germline-derived CDR1 and CDR2 are GTSNPN and SVGIG (reference sequence). This CDR3 spans 13 amino acids. The CDR3 spells CAWSARGDQPQHF. DNA for the CDR3: TGTGCCTGGAGTGCCCGAGGGGATCAGCCCCAGCATTTT.

The gene calls are TRBV3-1 and TRBJ2-2, with D uncertain. The CDR3 consists of 15 residues. CDR1 and CDR2 from the germline V gene are LGHDT and YNNKEL (reference sequence). Trimming pared 3 bases from V and 6 bases from J, leaving 14 bases between. CDR3 residues: CASSHAAENAGELFF. Here the CDR3 DNA reads TGTGCCAGCAGCCATGCGGCGGAGAATGCCGGGGAGCTGTTTTTT.

In this sample, this clonotype turned up a few times. The rearrangement joins TRBV27 to TRBJ2-3; D perhaps matches TRBD2 (5 bases). The germline V gene has CDR1 MNHEY and CDR2 SMNVEV (reference sequence). The V end was cut by 6 bases, the J end by 0 bases, with 10 bases between. This CDR3 has 14 amino acids. The CDR3 loop reads CASRVAPSTDTQYF. In DNA, the CDR3 is TGTGCCAGCAGGGTAGCGCCAAGCACAGATACGCAGTATTTT.

This clonotype has just a few counts. The chain uses TRBV4-3 and TRBJ2-1; D is uncertain. Trimming shortened V by 2 bases and J by 3 bases, and 5 bases separated the two germline ends. The CDR3 covers 13 residues. CDR1 LGHNA and CDR2 YSLEER come from the germline V gene. The CDR3 region has the DNA TGCGCCAGCAGCCAAACTCACTACAATGAGCAGTTCTTC. It specifies CASSQTHYNEQFF.

V usage is TRBV6-2 or TRBV6-3 and J usage is TRBJ2-1, with 15 bases identical to TRBD2. The V gene's germline CDR1 is MNHEY and CDR2 SVGEGT. J lost 6 bases, V lost 5 bases, and 5 bases had no gene match. The CDR3 has 16 residues. The CDR3 reads CASSEGLAGGGNEQFF. The CDR3 coding sequence is TGTGCCAGCAGTGAGGGACTAGCGGGGGGAGGCAATGAGCAGTTCTTC.

This clonotype was picked up a small number of times. The V and J genes are TRBV5-4 and TRBJ1-1, with no clear D. Germline lookup yields CDR1 SGHNT and CDR2 YYREEE (reference sequence). V was pared by 3 bases and J by 3 bases, with 21 bases between. The CDR3 runs to 17 residues. CDR3 sequence: CASSSTTDGPPDTEAFF. As DNA, the CDR3 is TGTGCCAGCAGCTCCACAACAGACGGGCCCCCGGACACTGAAGCTTTCTTT.

A word on this clonotype: The junction departs from germline at one end; a sequencing error may be responsible. The gene calls are TRBV2 and TRBJ2-3; D is perhaps TRBD2 (6 bases). Germline CDR1 reads SNHLY; CDR2 reads FYNNEI. The CDR3 length is 15 residues. The CDR3 is CVSREAGFGTDTQYF. CDR3 bases: TGTGTCAGCAGGGAGGCGGGATTTGGCACAGATACGCAGTATTTT.

The V and J genes are TRBV6-1 and TRBJ2-3; D gene ambiguous. Germline CDR1 reads MNHNS; CDR2 reads SASEGT. Trimming pared 6 bases from V and 6 bases from J, leaving 10 bases between. This CDR3 is built from 12 residues. CDR3 residues: CASRTVLDTQYF. DNA of the CDR3: TGTGCCAGCAGGACCGTTCTGGATACGCAGTATTTT.

This chain uses TRBV6-5 with TRBJ2-3; a weak D match, TRBD2 (6 bases). The CDR3 totals 14 residues. The ends were cut back, 6 bases at V and 0 bases at J, with 10 bases in the middle. CDR1 and CDR2 from the germline V gene are MNHEY and SVGAGI. The chain's CDR3 is CASRAGYSTDTQYF. In nucleotides, the CDR3 is TGTGCCAGCAGGGCGGGGTATAGCACAGATACGCAGTATTTT.

This chain uses TRBV7-9 with TRBJ2-1, with TRBD2 identical over 11 bases. The V and J ends lost 5 bases and 0 bases, in that order; junction bases with no gene match: 9. The CDR3 covers 18 residues. Germline CDR1 SEHNR, CDR2 FQNEAQ (reference sequence). In DNA, the CDR3 is TGTGCCAGCAGCCACGGCACTAGCGGGGGACTCTCCTACAATGAGCAGTTCTTC. Encoded protein: CASSHGTSGGLSYNEQFF.

CDR3 bases: TGTGCCAGCAGGATACTAACCGAAGGTTTCCACGAGCAGTACTTC. Amino acid sequence: CASRILTEGFHEQYF. The chain recombines TRBV6-5 with TRBJ2-5; D unresolved. The end of the DNA fits TRBJ2-7 better, so the J call may be wrong. This CDR3 region has 15 residues. CDR1 MNHEY and CDR2 SVGAGI come from the germline V gene.

In its sample, this clonotype was seen a few times. The chain employs TRBV20-1 and TRBJ2-7, with D possibly matching TRBD1 (5 bases). The CDR3 has 12 amino acids. Trimming pared 3 bases from V and 1 base from J, leaving 7 bases between. Germline CDR1 is DFQATT and CDR2 is SNEGSKA (reference sequence). CDR3 nucleotide sequence: TGCAGTGCTAGTCAGGGATCCTACGAGCAGTACTTC. This encodes CSASQGSYEQYF.

This clonotype has only a few counts. This rearrangement joins TRBV7-2 to TRBJ2-1, with D possibly TRBD1 on 6 matching bases. Between the trimmed V and J ends, which lost 4 bases and 13 bases, there was a span of 20 bases. Germline CDR1 is SGHTA and CDR2 is FQGNSA. The CDR3 totals 14 residues. The CDR3 nucleotides are TGTGCCAGCAGCTCCTTCTTACAGGGAAAGGGTCAGTTCTTC. Protein: CASSSFLQGKGQFF.

This clonotype was seen only a few times. V gene TRBV11-3 combines with J gene TRBJ2-3, with D possibly TRBD1 on 5 matching bases. The CDR3 totals 13 residues. Germline V gene sequence: CDR1 SGHNT, CDR2 YENEEA. Trimming removed 6 bases at V and 8 bases at J, with 15 bases between. CDR3 nucleotide sequence: TGTGCCAGCAGTAAGGTGCAGGGCGGTACGCAGTATTTT. It codes for CASSKVQGGTQYF.

The rearrangement joins TRBV7-2 to TRBJ1-5, with D possibly TRBD1 on 5 matching bases. The CDR3 contains 14 residues. With 7 bases removed from V and 5 bases from J, the gap between germline ends came to 15 bases. Germline V lookup: CDR1 SGHTA, CDR2 FQGNSA. For the CDR3, the DNA is TGTGCCAGCAAACGTCAGGCGACAGATCAGCCCCAGCATTTT. This translates into CASKRQATDQPQHF.

The CDR3 DNA follows: TGTGCCAGCAGCGCGACTAGCGGGGGGGCCTGGAGCTACGAGCAGTACTTC. This translates into CASSATSGGAWSYEQYF. This chain joins TRBV7-2 and TRBJ2-7, with 14 bases fitting TRBD2. The germline gives CDR1 SGHTA, CDR2 FQGNSA. The CDR3 has 17 amino acids. Trimming removed 5 bases from V and 3 bases from J; junction bases left unmatched: 9.

The chain employs TRBV2 and TRBJ2-1; 10 nucleotides agree with TRBD1. J lost 5 bases, V lost 7 bases, and 14 bases had no gene match. The CDR3 covers 17 residues. Germline V gene data show CDR1 as SNHLY and CDR2 as FYNNEI. CDR3 residues: CASTRRQGAVLNNEQFF. CDR3 nucleotides: TGTGCCAGCACCAGGAGACAGGGGGCGGTTTTAAACAATGAGCAGTTCTTC.

The chain has TRBV3-1 and TRBJ2-1; TRBD1 or TRBD2 may be the D gene (5 bases each). The CDR3 totals 18 residues. Germline loops: CDR1 LGHDT, CDR2 YNNKEL (reference sequence). The germline V and J ends were trimmed by 0 bases and 3 bases, with 18 bases remaining between them. The CDR3 nucleotides read TGTGCCAGCAGCCAAGATCGATCGGGACGGGAAGTCTACAATGAGCAGTTCTTC. Its translation is CASSQDRSGREVYNEQFF.

The gene calls are TRBV13 and TRBJ2-1, with TRBD2 identical over 15 bases. V was clipped by 1 base and J by 9 bases; unmatched bases: 4. Germline CDR1 reads PRHDT; CDR2 reads FYEKMQ (reference sequence). The CDR3 totals 16 residues. The CDR3 DNA reads as TGTGCCAGCAGCTTAGACGGACTAGCGGGAGGGGTTGAGCAGTTCTTC. It is translated as CASSLDGLAGGVEQFF. The complete variable domain, with remaining parts taken from reference TRBV13 and TRBJ2-1, reads AAGVIQSPRHLIKEKRETATLKCYPIPRHDTVYWYQQGPGQDPQFLISFYEKMQSDKGSIPDRFSAQQFSDYHSELNMSSLELGDSALYFCASSLDGLAGGVEQFFGPGTRLTVL.